The 21 T cell receptor beta chains presented below share a single source sample, sequenced in a study of T-cell reconstitution after alpha-beta-depleted transplantation in children. A TCRbeta library incorporating unique molecular identifiers was prepared. TCRdb re-called the PCR reads through MiXCR, storing one row per CDR3 protein. The sample shows about 600,000 distinct CDR3 sequences, roughly 13% of them seen only once. The sequenced sample was PBMCs, mostly from graft donor cells, obtained 360 days after TCRalphabeta/CD19-depleted stem cell transplant. The source of these receptors is a male patient younger than 18 who had a stem cell transplant for acute myeloid leukemia, so the T cells may come from the graft donor.

This clonotype has a count of ten or more. In nucleotides, the CDR3 is TGTGCCAGCAGTCTATTAGCGGGAGAAGGGGAGATACAGCAGTTCTTC. Protein: CASSLLAGEGEIQQFF. The rearrangement uses TRBV6-2 or TRBV6-3 and TRBJ2-1, with 9 bases identical to TRBD2. This CDR3 region has 16 residues. Germline V CDR1 and CDR2: MNHEY, SVGEGT. The V gene end was trimmed by 5 bases and the J gene end by 11 bases; junction bases not matched to a gene: 16.

This clonotype has just a few counts. The chain combines TRBV4-3 with TRBJ1-5; 7 bases are shared with TRBD1. The CDR3 consists of 16 residues. V dropped 0 bases and J dropped 4; count of bases not matched to a gene: 6. Germline CDR1 and CDR2: LGHNA and YSLEER. CDR3: CASSQEQGSLNQPQHF. CDR3 in DNA: TGCGCCAGCAGCCAAGAACAGGGGTCATTAAATCAGCCCCAGCATTTT.

This clonotype was counted between two and nine times. Here the CDR3 reads CASSFSIGQGDNQPQHF. The CDR3 DNA reads TGTGCCAGCAGTTTCTCCATCGGACAGGGAGACAATCAGCCCCAGCATTTT. The chain joins TRBV12-3 or TRBV12-4 to TRBJ1-5, with 8 bases fitting TRBD1. The ends lost 3 bases at V and 3 bases at J; junction bases unmatched: 10. The CDR3 totals 17 residues.

This clonotype has ten or more counts. The rearrangement links TRBV7-9 to TRBJ2-5; 7 bases are a match to TRBD1. J was trimmed by 2 bases and V by 5 bases; bases with no gene match: 8. This CDR3 has 15 residues. Per the germline V gene, CDR1 is SEHNR and CDR2 is FQNEAQ (reference sequence). In DNA, the CDR3 is TGTGCCAGCAGCCCCCCGAGACAGGGACAAGAGACCCAGTACTTC. Its protein is CASSPPRQGQETQYF.

This clonotype was seen ten or more times. This sequence joins TRBV29-1 and TRBJ2-7; 9 bases align to TRBD2. CDR1 SQVTM and CDR2 ANQGSEA come from the germline V gene. V dropped 6 bases and J dropped 6; count of bases not matched to a gene: 0. CDR3 length: 10 amino acids. CDR3 in amino acids: CSVREGEQYF. The DNA of the CDR3 is TGCAGCGTGCGGGAGGGCGAGCAGTACTTC.

This clonotype showed up just a few times. This chain uses TRBV28 with TRBJ2-5; 7 bases fit TRBD2. Germline-derived CDR1 and CDR2 are MDHEN and SYDVKM. This CDR3 is built from 16 residues. The junction had 14 bases not matched to a gene; V was cut back by 3 bases and J by 7 bases. In DNA form, the CDR3 reads TGTGCCAGCAGTTTTGGCACGACTAGCCTAGAAGGGACCCAGTACTTC. Amino acid sequence: CASSFGTTSLEGTQYF. Variable domain in full (rest from reference TRBV28 and TRBJ2-5): DVKVTQSSRYLVKRTGEKVFLECVQDMDHENMFWYRQDPGLGLRLIYFSYDVKMKEKGDIPEGYSVSREKKERFSLILESASTNQTSMYLCASSFGTTSLEGTQYFGPGTRLLVL.

This clonotype has ten or more counts. The chain uses TRBV28 and TRBJ2-3; D perhaps matches TRBD1 (5 bases). CDR3 length equals 13 residues. CDR1 and CDR2 (germline): MDHEN, SYDVKM. V lost 4 bases and J lost 8, with 13 bases in between. CDR3 protein: CASSSVGVGTQYF. DNA for the CDR3: TGTGCCAGCAGTTCGGTAGGGGTGGGTACGCAGTATTTT.

This clonotype was found a few times. V gene TRBV2 combines with J gene TRBJ2-3; 13 bases are shared with TRBD2. V gave up 6 bases and J gave up 1 base; unmatched junction bases: 7. The germline V gene has CDR1 SNHLY and CDR2 FYNNEI. This CDR3 has 17 residues. CDR3 in DNA: TGTGCCAGCAGGAGACTGGGACTAGCGGGACGCACAGATACGCAGTATTTT. It translates to CASRRLGLAGRTDTQYF. The full variable domain, with the rest looked up from reference TRBV2 and TRBJ2-3, is EPEVTQTPSHQVTQMGQEVILRCVPISNHLYFYWYRQILGQKVEFLVSFYNNEISEKSEIFDDQFSVERPDGSNFTLKIRSTKLEDSAMYFCASRRLGLAGRTDTQYFGPGTRLTVL.

This clonotype has only a few counts. The rearrangement links TRBV28 to TRBJ2-1, with a possible D match to TRBD2 (6 bases). The germline V gene encodes CDR1 MDHEN and CDR2 SYDVKM. The CDR3 has 16 residues. The ends were cut back, 5 bases at V and 7 bases at J, with 21 bases in the middle. In DNA form, the CDR3 reads TGTGCCAGCAGTCCACTTGGGCTAGCGAACTATAATGAGCAGTTCTTC. It is translated as CASSPLGLANYNEQFF.

This clonotype was counted only a few times. The chain joins TRBV30 to TRBJ2-7; TRBD2 aligns across 14 bases. Germline assignment: CDR1 GTSNPN and CDR2 SVGIG (reference sequence). This CDR3 is 17 amino acids long. V was pared by 3 bases and J by 0 bases, with 7 bases of the junction left unmatched. CDR3 nucleotide sequence: TGTGCCTGGAGAGGGACTAGCGGGAGACCATTCTCCTACGAGCAGTACTTC. Residues: CAWRGTSGRPFSYEQYF.

The rearrangement joins TRBV29-1 to TRBJ1-1; D not resolved. The CDR3 length is 15 residues. CDR1 SQVTM and CDR2 ANQGSEA come from the germline V gene. CDR3 sequence: CSGKRVVGMNTEAFF. CDR3 nucleotides: TGCAGTGGGAAGCGGGTGGTGGGGATGAACACTGAAGCTTTCTTT.

This chain uses TRBV18 with TRBJ2-5; D is possibly TRBD2 (6 bases). Trimming left V 2 bases short and J 5 bases short, with 18 bases between. CDR3 length: 16 residues. Germline lookup yields CDR1 KGHSH and CDR2 LQKENI. The CDR3 is CASSPSGRPRGETQYF. CDR3 DNA sequence: TGTGCCAGCTCACCATCGGGACGCCCCCGGGGGGAGACCCAGTACTTC.

This clonotype was seen only a few times. The rearrangement links TRBV19 to TRBJ2-3, with unresolved D. This CDR3 has 11 amino acids. Between the trimmed V and J ends, which lost 6 bases and 6 bases, there was a span of 7 bases. CDR1 and CDR2 from the germline V gene are LNHDA and SQIVND (reference sequence). This CDR3 is CASRVKDTQYF. The CDR3 nucleotides read TGTGCCAGTAGGGTCAAGGATACGCAGTATTTT.

A few counts support this clonotype. The chain carries TRBV28 and TRBJ1-4, with D unresolved. Looked up from germline, CDR1 is MDHEN and CDR2 is SYDVKM. This CDR3 region has 13 residues. The V end was cut by 2 bases, the J end by 5 bases, with 6 bases between. The CDR3: CASSLNRNEKLFF. The CDR3 nucleotides are TGTGCCAGCAGTTTAAACAGAAATGAAAAACTGTTTTTT.

This clonotype was recorded at least ten times. The chain has TRBV29-1 and TRBJ2-7, with no clear D. V lost 6 bases and J 3 bases, leaving 12 bases between the germline ends. Germline CDR1 SQVTM, CDR2 ANQGSEA. The CDR3 contains 12 residues. CDR3 in amino acids: CSVTRRVYEQYF. In nucleotides, the CDR3 is TGCAGCGTGACCCGTCGCGTCTACGAGCAGTACTTC.

This clonotype was recorded a few times. This rearrangement joins TRBV12-3 or TRBV12-4 to TRBJ2-1; D not certain. V lost 2 bases to trimming and J lost 3 bases, with 14 bases between them. This CDR3 comprises 16 residues. The CDR3, as DNA: TGTGCCAGCAGTTTACCGAACGGACCTTACTACAATGAGCAGTTCTTC. Encoded protein: CASSLPNGPYYNEQFF.

The V gene is TRBV29-1, the J gene TRBJ2-1; tentatively, D is TRBD1 or TRBD2 (6 bases each). The CDR3 runs 16 residues. Germline V gene data show CDR1 as SQVTM and CDR2 as ANQGSEA. Trimming took 6 bases from V and 4 from J, leaving 22 bases between them. The CDR3 sequence: CSVSIGGRTGYNEQFF. DNA of the CDR3: TGCAGCGTATCCATAGGGGGGAGAACGGGATACAATGAGCAGTTCTTC.

The chain combines TRBV7-2 with TRBJ2-5; TRBD2 might be the D (5 bases). The CDR3 extends over 12 amino acids. The germline V and J ends were trimmed by 5 bases and 10 bases, with 14 bases remaining between them. Germline V CDR1 and CDR2: SGHTA, FQGNSA. The CDR3: CASSPPISGQYF. The DNA for the CDR3 is TGTGCCAGCAGCCCACCCATAAGCGGCCAGTACTTC.

This clonotype was found a few times. This chain joins TRBV6-2 or TRBV6-3 and TRBJ2-7; 14 bases map to TRBD2. CDR1 MNHEY and CDR2 SVGEGT come from the germline V gene. This CDR3 spans 17 amino acids. Losses at the gene ends were 3 bases for V and 0 bases for J; bases not matched to a gene: 4. The CDR3 protein is CASSYLGLAGVSYEQYF. CDR3 bases: TGTGCCAGCAGTTATTTGGGACTAGCGGGAGTCTCCTACGAGCAGTACTTC.

This clonotype was counted between two and nine times. V is TRBV5-4 and J is TRBJ2-2; TRBD2 matches 9 bases. Looked up from germline, CDR1 is SGHNT and CDR2 is YYREEE (reference sequence). CDR3 length equals 15 residues. V shed 4 bases and J 6 bases; nucleotides not matched to a gene: 7. For the CDR3, the DNA is TGTGCCAGCAGCCCATTAGCGGGAGACCCCGGGGAGCTGTTTTTT. Translated: CASSPLAGDPGELFF.

Points on this clonotype: A much larger clone lies one base from this, so it may be a read error. The J gene is TRBJ2-1, the V gene TRBV6-1; 10 bases line up with TRBD1. V lost 7 bases, J lost 5 bases, and 17 bases stayed unmatched. The germline V gene encodes CDR1 MNHNS and CDR2 SASEGT. There are 18 residues in the CDR3. CDR3 sequence: CASIMTGGAVNANNEQFF. DNA for the CDR3: TGTGCCAGCATCATGACAGGGGGCGCGGTGAACGCAAACAATGAGCAGTTCTTC.